The T cell receptor beta chain under discussion was sequenced for a study of T cells in Graves' hyperthyroidism and ophthalmopathy. Study results and limitations: In blood, most of the thyroid clonotypes expanded above 0.001 were also present.

Comment on this clonotype: The antigen is not known.

Ophthalmopathy in the patients scored at least 3 on Clinical Activity Score and at least 4 on NOSPECS grade, lasting under 3 months. Uncontrolled infections, other autoimmune diseases, pregnancy or lactation led to exclusion of patients. A roughly 10 ml volume of fresh peripheral blood provided the PBMCs. The V gene's germline CDR1 is SGHDN and CDR2 FVKESK. The CDR3 extends over 14 amino acids. V was cut by 2 bases and J by 7 bases, with 9 bases left in between. The TCR beta CDR3 regions underwent amplification using RNA transcripts as the source. Initially, a first-round RT-PCR of the TCR CDR3 employed the HTBI primer set. Via MiXCR, TCRdb re-called the multiplex PCR reads, giving one row per CDR3 protein. The sample has around 340,000 distinct CDR3 sequences, about a sixth seen once; the top ten hold 15% to 19%.

The clonotype comes from a woman in her thirties or forties with Graves' ophthalmopathy. Sequenced input: blood. The chain is built from TRBV14 and TRBJ1-6; D gene unclear. The CDR3 loop is CASSQRAENSPLHF. Written as DNA, the CDR3 is TGTGCCAGCAGCCAAAGGGCCGAAAATTCACCCCTCCACTTT. Variable domain in full (rest from reference TRBV14 and TRBJ1-6): EAGVTQFPSHSVIEKGQTVTLRCDPISGHDNLYWYRRVMGKEIKFLLHFVKESKQDESGMPNNRFLAERTGGTYSTLKVQPAELEDSGVYFCASSQRAENSPLHFGNGTRLTVT.